A single sample gave rise to the 27 T cell receptor beta chains below, sequenced in a study of CD8 T cells in Susac syndrome. Random hexamers primed reverse transcription of about 0.45 to 1 ug RNA. TCRdb redid the calling of the immunoSEQ multiplex PCR reads with MiXCR, one entry per CDR3 protein. The table has around 190,000 distinct CDR3 sequences, approximately 93% seen once; the top ten hold roughly 0.096%. The sample was CD4+ T cells from PBMCs. The receptor source for this set is a human donor in good health.

V and J are TRBV2 and TRBJ2-1; the D call may be TRBD1 or TRBD2 (6 bases each). Germline CDR1 SNHLY, CDR2 FYNNEI. V gave up 7 bases and J gave up 8 bases, with 18 bases separating them. The CDR3 spans 14 residues. The CDR3: CASNNRGPGDEQFF. CDR3 in DNA: TGTGCCAGCAATAACCGGGGGCCCGGTGATGAGCAGTTCTTC.

The chain uses TRBV9 and TRBJ2-3, with TRBD2 as a possible D gene (6 bases). This CDR3 has 16 residues. Trimming took off 4 bases at V and 0 bases at J, with 15 bases between the two ends. Germline CDR1 and CDR2: SGDLS and YYNGEE. For the CDR3, the DNA is TGTGCCAGCAGCCCCCGGGGTAGCGGTAGCACAGATACGCAGTATTTT. Its protein product is CASSPRGSGSTDTQYF.

This clonotype was picked up one time. CDR3 DNA sequence: TGTGCCTGGAGTGGAGAGTACAATCAGCCCCAGCATTTT. Protein: CAWSGEYNQPQHF. The chain uses TRBV30 and TRBJ1-5; no firm D call. The CDR3 is 13 residues long. Between the trimmed V and J ends, which lost 1 base and 3 bases, there was a span of 7 bases. CDR1 and CDR2 (germline): GTSNPN, SVGIG (reference sequence).

This chain joins TRBV11-1 and TRBJ2-6, with a weak D call TRBD1 (5 bases). Germline CDR1 reads SGHAT; CDR2 reads FQDESV (reference sequence). V was cut by 5 bases and J by 4 bases, with 21 bases left in between. The CDR3 is 18 residues long. The CDR3: CASSLYLNRLLGANVLTF. Here the CDR3 DNA reads TGTGCCAGCAGCCTCTATCTGAACAGGCTCCTCGGGGCCAACGTCCTGACTTTC.

This sequence joins TRBV3-1 and TRBJ1-1; possible D gene TRBD1, 6 bases. The germline V gene encodes CDR1 LGHDT and CDR2 YNNKEL (reference sequence). The CDR3 runs to 15 residues. Trimming removed 1 base at V and 5 bases at J, with 14 bases between. This chain's CDR3 is CASSQVGRGGTEAFF. CDR3 nucleotide sequence: TGTGCCAGCAGCCAAGTGGGCAGAGGGGGTACTGAAGCTTTCTTT.

J is TRBJ1-6 and V is TRBV3-1; TRBD1 might be the D (5 bases). The CDR3 contains 13 residues. Germline-derived CDR1 and CDR2 are LGHDT and YNNKEL (reference sequence). Deletions cut 7 bases from V and 9 bases from J, with 13 bases between. As DNA, the CDR3 is TGTGCCAGCACCCTAGGGGATGCTTCACCCCTCCACTTT. Its protein product is CASTLGDASPLHF.

The chain joins TRBV28 to TRBJ2-7; 14 nucleotides align to TRBD2. Germline V gives CDR1 MDHEN, CDR2 SYDVKM. Germline trimming cut 5 bases from V and 3 bases from J; bases unmatched to any gene: 3. This CDR3 comprises 15 residues. The CDR3 region is CASSHGTSGGYEQYF. The CDR3 DNA is TGTGCCAGCAGTCACGGGACTAGCGGGGGCTACGAGCAGTACTTC.

The chain is built from TRBV7-2 and TRBJ2-3; maybe TRBD1 (6 bases). V lost 1 base, J lost 10 bases, and 18 bases lay in between. The CDR3 runs to 15 residues. CDR1 is SGHTA, CDR2 FQGNSA, per germline. CDR3 sequence (DNA): TGTGCCAGCAGCTTAGAAGTACTAGGGGGAAGGCCGCAGTATTTT. Translated: CASSLEVLGGRPQYF.

The genes are TRBV27 and TRBJ2-5, with D maybe TRBD1 (5 bases). Germline assignment: CDR1 MNHEY and CDR2 SMNVEV (reference sequence). This CDR3 has 14 amino acids. V lost 2 bases to trimming and J lost 3 bases, with 10 bases between them. The CDR3 coding sequence is TGTGCCAGCAGTTTAGCCCCAGGGAAAGAGACCCAGTACTTC. Its protein product is CASSLAPGKETQYF.

This chain uses TRBV9 with TRBJ2-7; TRBD1 agrees at 12 bases. The CDR3 has 16 residues. Germline lookup yields CDR1 SGDLS and CDR2 YYNGEE. The J segment lost 2 bases and the V segment lost 4 bases, leaving 7 bases of the junction unmatched. CDR3 sequence: CASSPGQGAITYEQYF. The CDR3 region has the DNA TGTGCCAGCAGCCCGGGACAGGGGGCCATAACCTACGAGCAGTACTTC.

V gene TRBV28 combines with J gene TRBJ1-5; tentative D call: TRBD1 (6 bases). The CDR3 is made up of 16 amino acids. The V end was cut by 6 bases, the J end by 2 bases, with 17 bases between. CDR1 and CDR2 from the germline V gene are MDHEN and SYDVKM. This CDR3 is CASRTSTGIGNQPQHF. CDR3 bases: TGTGCCAGCAGGACCTCGACAGGTATCGGCAATCAGCCCCAGCATTTT.

This clonotype was seen once. The rearrangement links TRBV6-2 or TRBV6-3 to TRBJ1-1; no firm D call. V lost 0 bases to trimming and J lost 4 bases, with 9 bases between them. The CDR3 spans 14 residues. Germline V gene data show CDR1 as MNHEY and CDR2 as SVGEGT. CDR3: CASSYSRAATEAFF. CDR3 nucleotides: TGTGCCAGCAGTTACTCGCGGGCGGCCACTGAAGCTTTCTTT.

The chain has TRBV20-1 and TRBJ1-5, with D possibly being TRBD1 (5 bases). CDR3 length: 17 residues. Germline lookup yields CDR1 DFQATT and CDR2 SNEGSKA (reference sequence). V dropped 3 bases and J dropped 0 bases, with 18 bases sitting between them. CDR3 DNA sequence: TGCAGTGCTAGTGATGGGGGGAGAGATTATAGCAATCAGCCCCAGCATTTT. Its protein is CSASDGGRDYSNQPQHF.

This rearrangement joins TRBV7-9 to TRBJ1-1; the match to TRBD1 covers 7 bases. Trimming removed 1 base from V and 2 bases from J; junction bases left unmatched: 4. The V gene's germline CDR1 is SEHNR and CDR2 FQNEAQ (reference sequence). There are 15 residues in the CDR3. Here the CDR3 reads CASSLDRGFNTEAFF. CDR3 DNA: TGTGCCAGCAGCTTAGACAGGGGCTTTAACACTGAAGCTTTCTTT.

In this sample, this clonotype turned up once. The rearrangement links TRBV7-2 to TRBJ1-5; D might be TRBD1 (5 bases). The germline V gene has CDR1 SGHTA and CDR2 FQGNSA. CDR3 size: 15 residues. Trimming pared 0 bases from V and 7 bases from J, leaving 13 bases between. The CDR3 DNA reads TGTGCCAGCAGCTTAGCGCCCGGGGCTAGACAGCCCCAGCATTTT. It codes for CASSLAPGARQPQHF.

DNA for the CDR3: TGTGCCAGCAGCGCCGAGGGACAGGGACCCAAAAACATTCAGTACTTC. It codes for CASSAEGQGPKNIQYF. The genes are TRBV9 and TRBJ2-4; 9 bases agree with TRBD1. Trimming removed 3 bases from V and 2 bases from J; junction bases left unmatched: 6. Germline V lookup: CDR1 SGDLS, CDR2 YYNGEE. The CDR3 is 16 residues long. Full variable domain (remainder filled in from reference TRBV9 and TRBJ2-4): DSGVTQTPKHLITATGQRVTLRCSPRSGDLSVYWYQQSLDQGLQFLIQYYNGEERAKGNILERFSAQQFPDLHSELNLSSLELGDSALYFCASSAEGQGPKNIQYFGAGTRLSVL.

The rearrangement links TRBV12-3 or TRBV12-4 to TRBJ1-6; 8 bases line up with TRBD1. Trimming took 4 bases from V and 6 from J; bases not matched to a gene: 2. The CDR3 covers 14 residues. The CDR3 here is CASSSGGPNSPLHF. CDR3 bases: TGTGCCAGCAGTTCAGGGGGCCCTAATTCACCCCTCCACTTT.

This clonotype appeared once. The chain joins TRBV15 to TRBJ2-6, with D perhaps TRBD1 (5 bases). The germline V and J ends were trimmed by 3 bases and 1 base, with 13 bases remaining between them. There are 17 residues in the CDR3. CDR1 and CDR2 (germline): LNHNV, YYDKDF (reference sequence). The CDR3 protein is CATSSDKTVSGANVLTF. The CDR3 DNA is TGTGCCACCAGCAGTGATAAGACAGTATCTGGGGCCAACGTCCTGACTTTC.

The chain recombines TRBV4-1 with TRBJ2-3; D is unclear. The CDR3 is 15 residues long. CDR1 is MGHRA, CDR2 YSYEKL, per germline. The V end lost 0 bases, the J end lost 2 bases, and 9 bases lay between the germline ends. The DNA of the CDR3 is TGCGCCAGCAGCCAAGACGGGCGGACCACAGATACGCAGTATTTT. It specifies CASSQDGRTTDTQYF.

The chain employs TRBV5-1 and TRBJ2-1; D call uncertain. With 0 bases removed from V and 5 bases from J, the gap between germline ends came to 6 bases. The CDR3 contains 13 residues. CDR1 and CDR2 from the germline V gene are SGHRS and YFSETQ. The CDR3 sequence is CASSLGSNNEQFF. The CDR3 nucleotides are TGCGCCAGCAGCTTGGGTTCTAACAATGAGCAGTTCTTC.

The chain joins TRBV4-1 to TRBJ2-3; 9 bases line up with TRBD1. CDR1 MGHRA and CDR2 YSYEKL come from the germline V gene. V lost 3 bases and J lost 3; bases outside the gene matches: 4. CDR3 length equals 15 residues. This CDR3 reads CASSHRQGVTDTQYF. CDR3 bases: TGCGCCAGCAGCCACAGACAGGGGGTAACAGATACGCAGTATTTT.

This chain links TRBV11-2 with TRBJ2-1; D perhaps matches TRBD2 (5 bases). Trimming removed 4 bases from V and 0 bases from J, with 7 bases in between. The CDR3 is 14 amino acids. CDR1 and CDR2 from the germline V gene are SGHAT and FQNNGV. CDR3 in DNA: TGTGCCAGCAGCTCTGAGGGCTCCTACAATGAGCAGTTCTTC. Protein product: CASSSEGSYNEQFF. Full variable domain (rest looked up from reference TRBV11-2 and TRBJ2-1): EAGVAQSPRYKIIEKRQSVAFWCNPISGHATLYWYQQILGQGPKLLIQFQNNGVVDDSQLPKDRFSAERLKGVDSTLKIQPAKLEDSAVYLCASSSEGSYNEQFFGPGTRLTVL.

This clonotype came up a few times. This chain uses TRBV6-2 or TRBV6-3 with TRBJ2-7; TRBD2 agrees at 13 bases. The CDR3 runs 13 residues. Germline CDR1 is MNHEY and CDR2 is SVGEGT. Losses at the gene ends were 11 bases for V and 3 bases for J; bases not matched to a gene: 4. The CDR3 DNA follows: TGTGCCGTCCGGACTAGCGGGGGCTACGAGCAGTACGTC. Translated, it gives CAVRTSGGYEQYV.

This sequence joins TRBV7-2 and TRBJ2-1; TRBD2 aligns across 9 bases. V dropped 1 base and J dropped 10; count of bases not matched to a gene: 8. Germline-derived CDR1 and CDR2 are SGHTA and FQGNSA. This CDR3 has 15 residues. This chain's CDR3 is CASSLESSGGREQFF. The CDR3 DNA follows: TGTGCCAGCAGCTTAGAATCGAGCGGGGGGAGGGAGCAGTTCTTC.

The chain links TRBV18 to TRBJ2-7; tentative D call: TRBD1 (6 bases). The CDR3 has 13 amino acids. The V end lost 2 bases, the J end lost 2 bases, and 7 bases lay between the germline ends. The germline V gene encodes CDR1 KGHSH and CDR2 LQKENI. Written as DNA, the CDR3 is TGTGCCAGCTCACCAGGGGGCCCCTACGAGCAGTACGTC. It encodes CASSPGGPYEQYV.

The genes are TRBV7-9 and TRBJ1-6; a weak D match, TRBD1 (5 bases). Germline lookup yields CDR1 SEHNR and CDR2 FQNEAQ (reference sequence). The CDR3 sequence is 14 residues long. V dropped 8 bases and J dropped 8 bases, with 16 bases sitting between them. The CDR3 loop is CASERDGTDSPLHF. Here the CDR3 DNA reads TGTGCCAGCGAGAGGGACGGGACCGATTCACCCCTCCACTTT.

This chain joins TRBV7-8 and TRBJ2-7; D gene unclear. Trimming left V 7 bases short and J 2 bases short, with 15 bases between. This CDR3 has 14 residues. The germline V gene encodes CDR1 SGHVS and CDR2 FQNEAQ. The CDR3 DNA follows: TGTGCCAGCAAACTGATGGGGAATACCTACGAGCAGTACTTC. This sequence encodes CASKLMGNTYEQYF.